The clone carrying this T cell receptor (beta chain) was found a few times. cDNA serving as the sequencing template came from extracted, reverse transcribed RNA. TCRdb's table, derived via immunoSEQ multiplex PCR, lists solely in-frame clones and lacks some. The sample has 90,000 to 150,000 clones, about three fifths seen once. The sample comes from a study of CD8+ T cells in alopecia areata. The treatment is: oral pan-JAK inhibitor, 5-10 mg twice daily. T lymphocytes (CD4+ and CD8+) were sorted from PBMCs. Trimming shortened V by 1 base and J by 2 bases, and 11 bases separated the two germline ends. The CDR3 length is 15 residues. Germline-derived CDR1 and CDR2 are LGHNA and YSLEER.

The rearrangement uses TRBV4-3 and TRBJ1-2; TRBD1 is a possible D gene (6 bases). The TCR was taken from a human donor with alopecia areata. Sequenced here: CD8+ T cells sorted from blood, sampled at week 4, from a patient treated with tofacitinib. CDR3 in amino acids: CASSQGLQGNYGYTF. The CDR3 nucleotides read TGCGCCAGCAGCCAAGGGTTACAGGGAAACTATGGCTACACCTTC.